These 27 T cell receptor beta chains were sequenced from one sample in a study of T cell responses to AZD1222 COVID-19 vaccine. Clones were sequenced by immunoSEQ multiplex PCR, and TCRdb holds only the in-frame ones, with some missing. In the table there are 90,000 to 150,000 clones, roughly nine tenths of which are singletons. Sequencing was performed on peripheral blood, taken on day 0 of AZD1222 vaccination. These receptors were taken from an adult in good health.

This sequence joins TRBV3-1 (or the pseudogene TRBV3-2) and TRBJ2-1, with D possibly being TRBD2 (6 bases). The ends were cut back, 1 base at V and 0 bases at J, with 16 bases in the middle. The CDR3 sequence is 18 residues long. The germline gives CDR1 LGHDT, CDR2 YNNKEL (reference sequence). CDR3 loop: CASSQGSSGRSSYNEQFF. DNA for the CDR3: TGTGCCAGCAGCCAAGGGTCTAGTGGGAGGAGCTCCTACAATGAGCAGTTCTTC.

The CDR3 sequence is CASSDGGNTEAFF. The CDR3, as DNA: TGTGCCAGCAGTGACGGGGGGAACACTGAAGCTTTCTTT. The chain is built from TRBV2 and TRBJ1-1; TRBD1 is a possible D gene (5 bases). The CDR3 loop spans 13 amino acids. V lost 3 bases and J lost 1, with 6 bases in between. The germline V gene encodes CDR1 SNHLY and CDR2 FYNNEI.

This clone was found once. The J gene is TRBJ1-1, the V gene TRBV18; TRBD1 matches at 8 bases. Germline-derived CDR1 and CDR2 are KGHSH and LQKENI. Unmatched junction bases numbered 8, after V lost 3 bases and J lost 5 bases. The CDR3 has 15 residues. The CDR3 loop is CASSPITGGRTEAFF. For the CDR3, the DNA is TGTGCCAGCTCACCGATTACAGGGGGTCGGACTGAAGCTTTCTTT.

The V gene is TRBV28, the J gene TRBJ2-7; D not certain. Trimming pared 4 bases from V and 3 bases from J, leaving 4 bases between. The CDR3 sequence is 11 residues long. Germline CDR1 reads MDHEN; CDR2 reads SYDVKM. The CDR3, as DNA: TGTGCCAGCAGTTCCGACTACGAGCAGTACTTC. Protein sequence: CASSSDYEQYF.

V is TRBV7-9 and J is TRBJ2-7; D is undetermined. Germline V gives CDR1 SEHNR, CDR2 FQNEAQ (reference sequence). Deletions cut 2 bases from V and 7 bases from J, with 15 bases between. The CDR3 runs to 14 residues. Here the CDR3 DNA reads TGTGCCAGCAGCTTATCCGGACCTATGGGGGAGCAGTACTTC. Its protein product is CASSLSGPMGEQYF.

This clone has just a few counts. V usage is TRBV5-4 and J usage is TRBJ2-2; no definite D call. Germline V gene data show CDR1 as SGHNT and CDR2 as YYREEE (reference sequence). This CDR3 is built from 12 residues. Deletions cut 0 bases from V and 6 bases from J, with 3 bases between. CDR3 DNA: TGTGCCAGCAGCTTGGCCGCCGGGGAGCTGTTTTTT. Translation gives CASSLAAGELFF.

This clone was observed a single time. The V and J genes are TRBV5-4 and TRBJ2-3; unclear D gene. V was trimmed by 0 bases and J by 0 bases, leaving 5 bases between them. The CDR3 is 14 amino acids. Germline lookup yields CDR1 SGHNT and CDR2 YYREEE (reference sequence). The CDR3 loop reads CASSLESSTDTQYF. The CDR3 coding sequence is TGTGCCAGCAGCTTGGAAAGTAGCACAGATACGCAGTATTTT.

The chain couples TRBV5-6 to TRBJ2-2; D may correspond to TRBD1 or TRBD2 (5 bases each). From germline, CDR1 is SGHDT and CDR2 YYEEEE. The CDR3 is 14 amino acids. The V gene lost 4 bases and the J gene lost 8 bases, with 15 bases spanning the gap. The CDR3 reads CASSLGTDAGELFF. The CDR3 DNA follows: TGTGCCAGCAGCCTCGGGACGGACGCGGGGGAGCTGTTTTTT.

The chain carries TRBV12-5 and TRBJ1-2; D is perhaps TRBD1 (5 bases). This CDR3 contains 17 residues. Germline assignment: CDR1 LGHNT and CDR2 FRNRAP. Trimming shortened V by 0 bases and J by 4 bases, and 18 bases separated the two germline ends. The DNA for the CDR3 is TGTGCTAGTGGTTTGGTAGTAGCCCCCCAGGGAATCTATGGCTACACCTTC. Residues: CASGLVVAPQGIYGYTF. The full variable domain, completed using reference TRBV12-5 and TRBJ1-2, is DARVTQTPRHKVTEMGQEVTMRCQPILGHNTVFWYRQTMMQGLELLAYFRNRAPLDDSGMPKDRFSAEMPDATLATLKIQPSEPRDSAVYFCASGLVVAPQGIYGYTFGSGTRLTVV.

This clone was seen once. The chain couples TRBV7-6 to TRBJ1-5, with D unclear. V was cut by 1 base and J by 1 base, with 11 bases left in between. From germline, CDR1 is SGHVS and CDR2 FNYEAQ. The CDR3 contains 16 residues. This CDR3 reads CASSLGPPGSNQPQHF. The CDR3, as DNA: TGTGCCAGCAGCTTAGGTCCCCCCGGCAGCAATCAGCCCCAGCATTTT.

The chain's CDR3 is CASSLGWDGANVLTF. The CDR3 DNA sequence: TGCGCCAGCAGCTTAGGGTGGGATGGGGCCAACGTCCTGACTTTC. V and J are TRBV5-1 and TRBJ2-6; D not certain. Per the germline V gene, CDR1 is SGHRS and CDR2 is YFSETQ. Between the trimmed V and J ends, which lost 2 bases and 3 bases, there was a span of 9 bases. This CDR3 region has 15 residues.

The chain employs TRBV10-3 and TRBJ1-5; D not certain. V lost 0 bases to trimming and J lost 5 bases, with 5 bases between them. This CDR3 contains 13 residues. Germline V gives CDR1 ENHRY, CDR2 SYGVKD. CDR3 in DNA: TGTGCCATCAGTGAGTCGGGAGATCAGCCCCAGCATTTT. It yields the protein CAISESGDQPQHF.

This rearrangement joins TRBV30 to TRBJ1-6, with D perhaps TRBD1 (5 bases). V was cut by 5 bases and J by 9 bases, with 17 bases left in between. The germline V gene has CDR1 GTSNPN and CDR2 SVGIG (reference sequence). The CDR3 is 14 residues long. CDR3 in amino acids: CAWQGLSSSSPLHF. For the CDR3, the DNA is TGTGCCTGGCAGGGCCTCTCCTCCTCTTCACCCCTCCACTTT.

The chain is built from TRBV7-6 and TRBJ2-7, with D possibly TRBD2 on 5 matching bases. V lost 5 bases to trimming and J lost 3 bases, with 11 bases between them. The CDR3 is 13 amino acids. Germline V lookup: CDR1 SGHVS, CDR2 FNYEAQ. The CDR3 nucleotides read TGTGCCAGCAGCCGGACTCCGGACTACGAGCAGTACTTC. Amino acids: CASSRTPDYEQYF.

The rearrangement links TRBV6-8 to TRBJ2-3; 7 bases are shared with TRBD2. Germline CDR1 reads MNHGY; CDR2 reads SAAAGT. The V gene end was trimmed by 5 bases and the J gene end by 1 base; junction bases not matched to a gene: 6. The CDR3 has 15 residues. CDR3 residues: CASSHQTSCTDTQYF. The CDR3 region has the DNA TGTGCCAGCAGTCACCAGACTAGCTGCACAGATACGCAGTATTTT.

The rearrangement uses TRBV5-1 and TRBJ2-3; D perhaps matches TRBD1 (6 bases). Trimming cost V 4 bases and J 5 bases, with 17 bases left between them. CDR3 length: 15 residues. Per the germline V gene, CDR1 is SGHRS and CDR2 is YFSETQ. The CDR3: CASSAGHLGGDTQYF. The CDR3, as DNA: TGCGCCAGCAGCGCCGGACACCTAGGGGGAGATACGCAGTATTTT.

The chain is built from TRBV9 and TRBJ1-2; D gene ambiguous. The CDR3 spans 12 residues. Trimming took off 5 bases at V and 4 bases at J, with 9 bases between the two ends. Germline CDR1 SGDLS, CDR2 YYNGEE. Written as DNA, the CDR3 is TGTGCCAGCAGTAGGGAGGGCTATGGCTACACCTTC. Its protein product is CASSREGYGYTF.

The V gene is TRBV5-5, the J gene TRBJ2-7; 10 bases line up with TRBD1. Germline V gene lookup returns CDR1 SGHKS and CDR2 YYEKEE (reference sequence). The junction had 7 bases not matched to a gene; V was cut back by 4 bases and J by 3 bases. This CDR3 is built from 15 residues. In nucleotides, the CDR3 is TGTGCCAGCAGCAGATCGGGACAGGGGAGCTACGAGCAGTACTTC. Translation gives CASSRSGQGSYEQYF.

The rearrangement joins TRBV6-5 to TRBJ2-3, with 7 bases that match TRBD1. V lost 6 bases, J lost 2 bases, and 5 bases stayed unmatched. Germline CDR1 reads MNHEY; CDR2 reads SVGAGI. This CDR3 is 14 amino acids long. In DNA, the CDR3 is TGTGCCAGCAGCCCGGGACAGATCACAGATACGCAGTATTTT. Protein sequence: CASSPGQITDTQYF.

The count of this clone is one. The chain uses TRBV7-9 and TRBJ2-7; 11 positions match TRBD1. The CDR3 spans 15 residues. After removal of 1 base from V and 8 bases from J, the junction contained 7 bases not matched to a gene. Germline V gives CDR1 SEHNR, CDR2 FQNEAQ (reference sequence). CDR3: CASSLVGQGAMKQYF. As DNA, the CDR3 is TGTGCCAGCAGCTTAGTTGGACAGGGGGCCATGAAGCAGTACTTC. The full variable domain, rest sourced from reference TRBV7-9 and TRBJ2-7, is DTGVSQNPRHKITKRGQNVTFRCDPISEHNRLYWYRQTLGQGPEFLTYFQNEAQLEKSRLLSDRFSAERPKGSFSTLEIQRTEQGDSAMYLCASSLVGQGAMKQYFGPGTRLTVT.

The genes are TRBV28 and TRBJ2-1; maybe TRBD2 (5 bases). V dropped 8 bases and J dropped 6 bases, with 17 bases sitting between them. Germline V gene data show CDR1 as MDHEN and CDR2 as SYDVKM. The CDR3 loop spans 14 amino acids. CDR3 protein: CASRRAGGGNEQFF. DNA of the CDR3: TGTGCCAGCCGCCGGGCCGGAGGAGGCAATGAGCAGTTCTTC.

This chain connects TRBV11-2 to TRBJ2-5; no clear D gene. Trimming left V 5 bases short and J 7 bases short, with 17 bases between. The CDR3 is 14 residues long. Germline CDR1 and CDR2: SGHAT and FQNNGV. Here the CDR3 DNA reads TGTGCCAGCAGCCCCCCGCCAGCCCAGGCGACCCAGTACTTC. This sequence encodes CASSPPPAQATQYF. Full variable domain (missing parts from reference TRBV11-2 and TRBJ2-5): EAGVAQSPRYKIIEKRQSVAFWCNPISGHATLYWYQQILGQGPKLLIQFQNNGVVDDSQLPKDRFSAERLKGVDSTLKIQPAKLEDSAVYLCASSPPPAQATQYFGPGTRLLVL.

The chain couples TRBV28 to TRBJ1-5, with a tentative D call TRBD1 (6 bases). Trimming stripped 10 bases from V and 5 bases from J, with 21 bases between. CDR1 is MDHEN and CDR2 is SYDVKM in the germline V gene. The CDR3 is made up of 15 amino acids. CDR3 in amino acids: CATGAFGGAYQPQHF. DNA of the CDR3: TGTGCCACCGGGGCCTTCGGGGGCGCCTATCAGCCCCAGCATTTT. The variable domain in full, completed from reference TRBV28 and TRBJ1-5, reads DVKVTQSSRYLVKRTGEKVFLECVQDMDHENMFWYRQDPGLGLRLIYFSYDVKMKEKGDIPEGYSVSREKKERFSLILESASTNQTSMYLCATGAFGGAYQPQHFGDGTRLSIL.

This chain links TRBV12-3 or TRBV12-4 with TRBJ2-1, with 10 bases identical to TRBD2. This CDR3 contains 13 residues. J gave up 7 bases and V 6 bases, and 3 bases lay outside the gene matches. Written as DNA, the CDR3 is TGTGCCAGCAGGGTGACTAGCGGGAATGAGCAGTTCTTC. This sequence encodes CASRVTSGNEQFF.

The chain links TRBV6-1 to TRBJ1-2, with 8 positions matching TRBD1. CDR3 size: 16 residues. J gave up 4 bases and V 1 base, and 8 bases lay outside the gene matches. In germline, CDR1 is MNHNS, CDR2 SASEGT. This CDR3 reads CASSEGTGRKGYGYTF. The CDR3 nucleotides read TGTGCCAGCAGTGAAGGGACAGGGAGGAAAGGCTATGGCTACACCTTC.

The CDR3 sequence: CASSIRVSGGGRETQYF. CDR3 DNA sequence: TGTGCCAGTAGTATCCGGGTCTCCGGTGGGGGGCGAGAGACCCAGTACTTC. The rearrangement uses TRBV19 and TRBJ2-5, with D possibly called TRBD1 or TRBD2 (6 bases each). Looked up from germline, CDR1 is LNHDA and CDR2 is SQIVND (reference sequence). V was shortened by 3 bases and J by 4 bases, with 21 bases between the two germline ends. The CDR3 consists of 17 residues.

The chain joins TRBV19 to TRBJ2-1; the match to TRBD1 covers 11 bases. The CDR3 spans 14 residues. V lost 4 bases and J lost 9; bases outside the gene matches: 5. The V gene's germline CDR1 is LNHDA and CDR2 SQIVND (reference sequence). For the CDR3, the DNA is TGTGCCAGTAGTACCAGGGGACAGGGGGGTGAGCAGTTCTTC. Its translation: CASSTRGQGGEQFF.